These 15 T cell receptor beta chains came from one sample sequenced in a study of OX40 agonist ivuxolimab in advanced cancers. TCRdb's table, derived via immunoSEQ multiplex PCR, lists solely in-frame clones and lacks some. Among roughly 92,000 clones listed, around 87% were seen once. The input for sequencing was CD4+ or CD8+ T cells sorted from blood, taken in a trial of the OX40 agonist ivuxolimab. The source is an adult with an advanced solid tumor such as melanoma, head and neck, liver or kidney cancer.

The chain is built from TRBV4-1 and TRBJ1-2, with D perhaps matching TRBD1 (6 bases). The CDR3 covers 15 residues. From germline, CDR1 is MGHRA and CDR2 YSYEKL. The V gene lost 3 bases and the J gene lost 0 bases, with 11 bases spanning the gap. The CDR3 DNA follows: TGCGCCAGCAGCCAGCCGACAGGAGCTAACTATGGCTACACCTTC. Residues: CASSQPTGANYGYTF.

The chain is built from TRBV30 and TRBJ2-2; a possible D gene is TRBD1 (5 bases). Looked up from germline, CDR1 is GTSNPN and CDR2 is SVGIG (reference sequence). The CDR3 consists of 15 residues. V gave up 0 bases and J gave up 3 bases, with 11 bases separating them. The CDR3 region has the DNA TGTGCCTGGAGTGTAACCAGGGCGGACACCGGGGAGCTGTTTTTT. This encodes CAWSVTRADTGELFF.

This chain joins TRBV28 and TRBJ2-7, with TRBD1 matching over 7 bases. Per germline, CDR1 MDHEN and CDR2 SYDVKM. V gave up 2 bases and J gave up 1 base; unmatched junction bases: 8. The CDR3 sequence is 16 residues long. CDR3 amino acids: CASSLAVTGKSYEQYF. The CDR3 nucleotides read TGTGCCAGCAGTTTAGCCGTGACAGGGAAGTCCTACGAGCAGTACTTC.

The table lists this clone with a few counts. The genes are TRBV11-2 and TRBJ2-7; D is unresolved. CDR1 is SGHAT and CDR2 is FQNNGV in the germline V gene. Trimming stripped 3 bases from V and 2 bases from J, with 14 bases between. The CDR3 runs 15 residues. DNA for the CDR3: TGTGCCAGCAGCTTGGTGGCAGGCGTTACCTACGAGCAGTACTTC. Translation: CASSLVAGVTYEQYF.

The chain uses TRBV6-5 and TRBJ1-1, with D unclear. Trimming removed 6 bases from V and 2 bases from J, with 10 bases in between. The CDR3 is 13 residues long. Germline lookup yields CDR1 MNHEY and CDR2 SVGAGI. The CDR3 protein is CASRVTPNTEAFF. The CDR3 nucleotides are TGTGCCAGCAGGGTGACACCTAACACTGAAGCTTTCTTT.

The V gene is TRBV4-2, the J gene TRBJ2-2; no reliable D call. The length of the CDR3 is 15 residues. Germline V CDR1 and CDR2: LGHNA, YNFKEQ. V was pared by 0 bases and J by 3 bases, with 8 bases between. CDR3 sequence: CASSQDRAYTGELFF. CDR3 coding DNA: TGTGCCAGCAGCCAAGATCGGGCCTACACCGGGGAGCTGTTTTTT.

The genes are TRBV6-6 and TRBJ1-2; TRBD1 matches 9 bases. With 7 bases clipped from V and 4 bases from J, the junction kept 4 bases outside the gene matches. The CDR3 consists of 13 residues. Germline CDR1 and CDR2: MNHNY and SVGAGI (reference sequence). CDR3 bases: TGTGCCAGCAACTTACAGGGGGCCTATGGCTACACCTTC. Translated, it gives CASNLQGAYGYTF.

The chain uses TRBV5-5 and TRBJ1-1; D ambiguous. The CDR3 covers 13 residues. Germline CDR1 SGHKS, CDR2 YYEKEE (reference sequence). Trimming shortened V by 3 bases and J by 1 base, and 7 bases separated the two germline ends. The CDR3 reads CASSWSANTEAFF. CDR3 nucleotide sequence: TGTGCCAGCAGCTGGTCTGCGAACACTGAAGCTTTCTTT.

The genes are TRBV7-3 and TRBJ2-1; maybe TRBD2 (6 bases). Germline V lookup: CDR1 SGHTA, CDR2 FQGTGA. The CDR3 is 14 amino acids. V dropped 0 bases and J dropped 3 bases, with 6 bases sitting between them. The CDR3 nucleotides read TGTGCCAGCAGCTTAACTAGCGGCTACAATGAGCAGTTCTTC. Translating it yields CASSLTSGYNEQFF.

The CDR3 region has the DNA TGTGCCATCGGGACCGGGACTACCGCGTATTCGGAGCAGTTCTTC. Residues: CAIGTGTTAYSEQFF. V and J are TRBV27 and TRBJ2-1; 7 positions agree with TRBD2. CDR3 length: 15 residues. J was trimmed by 10 bases and V by 10 bases; bases with no gene match: 19. Germline V lookup: CDR1 MNHEY, CDR2 SMNVEV (reference sequence).

The chain uses TRBV12-5 and TRBJ1-5; a possible D gene is TRBD1 (5 bases). Germline loops: CDR1 LGHNT, CDR2 FRNRAP. The germline V and J ends were trimmed by 4 bases and 7 bases, with 8 bases remaining between them. The CDR3 runs 12 residues. The CDR3 DNA reads as TGTGCTAGTGGTTCGGGGGGGCAGCCCCAGCATTTT. This sequence encodes CASGSGGQPQHF.

V usage is TRBV7-9 and J usage is TRBJ2-1; 7 nucleotides align to TRBD1. The junction had 9 bases not matched to a gene; V was cut back by 5 bases and J by 8 bases. Germline V gives CDR1 SEHNR, CDR2 FQNEAQ (reference sequence). The CDR3 is made up of 14 amino acids. The CDR3 DNA sequence: TGTGCCAGCAGCCCCCCCCGGGACAGTTATGAGCAGTTCTTC. It is translated as CASSPPRDSYEQFF.

As to this clone: Within the sample, other DNA sequences also encode this same CDR3. The V gene is TRBV19, the J gene TRBJ1-1; 8 nucleotides align to TRBD1. After removal of 3 bases from V and 2 bases from J, the junction contained 2 bases not matched to a gene. This CDR3 contains 14 residues. The V gene's germline CDR1 is LNHDA and CDR2 SQIVND (reference sequence). The CDR3: CASSIPGGNTEAFF. The DNA of the CDR3 is TGTGCCAGTAGTATCCCAGGGGGCAACACTGAAGCTTTCTTT.

This chain links TRBV30 with TRBJ2-5; no clear D gene. The CDR3 contains 13 residues. Germline V gene data show CDR1 as GTSNPN and CDR2 as SVGIG (reference sequence). Trimming left V 3 bases short and J 2 bases short, with 10 bases between. CDR3 region: CAWSPGGQETQYF. The CDR3, as DNA: TGTGCCTGGAGCCCAGGCGGACAAGAGACCCAGTACTTC.

The chain uses TRBV5-1 and TRBJ2-1; 7 bases are shared with TRBD1. CDR3 length: 15 residues. The germline CDR1 and CDR2 sequences are SGHRS and YFSETQ. V was clipped by 2 bases and J by 1 base; unmatched bases: 3. The CDR3 sequence: CASSLETGSYNEQFF. The DNA for the CDR3 is TGCGCCAGCAGCTTAGAGACAGGGTCCTACAATGAGCAGTTCTTC.